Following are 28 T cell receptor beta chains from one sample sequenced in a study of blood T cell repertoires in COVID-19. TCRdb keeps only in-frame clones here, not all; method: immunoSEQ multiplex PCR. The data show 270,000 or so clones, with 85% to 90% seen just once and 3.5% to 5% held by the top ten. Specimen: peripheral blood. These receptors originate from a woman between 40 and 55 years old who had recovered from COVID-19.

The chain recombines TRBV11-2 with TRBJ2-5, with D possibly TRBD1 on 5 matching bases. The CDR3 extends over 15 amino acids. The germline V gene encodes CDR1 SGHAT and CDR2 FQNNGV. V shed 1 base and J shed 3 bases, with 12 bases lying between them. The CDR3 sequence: CASSLGPGMEETQYF. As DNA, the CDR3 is TGTGCCAGCAGCTTAGGGCCAGGGATGGAAGAGACCCAGTACTTC.

The CDR3 nucleotides read TGTGCCAGCAGCCAAGCATTACGGGGAGGAGGGAATGAGCAGTTCTTC. It yields the protein CASSQALRGGGNEQFF. The V call is TRBV14, the J call TRBJ2-1; the D gene is possibly TRBD2 (6 bases). The CDR3 length is 16 residues. CDR1 is SGHDN and CDR2 is FVKESK in the germline V gene. V was clipped by 1 base and J by 7 bases, with 17 bases between them. The variable domain in full, completed from reference TRBV14 and TRBJ2-1, reads EAGVTQFPSHSVIEKGQTVTLRCDPISGHDNLYWYRRVMGKEIKFLLHFVKESKQDESGMPNNRFLAERTGGTYSTLKVQPAELEDSGVYFCASSQALRGGGNEQFFGPGTRLTVL.

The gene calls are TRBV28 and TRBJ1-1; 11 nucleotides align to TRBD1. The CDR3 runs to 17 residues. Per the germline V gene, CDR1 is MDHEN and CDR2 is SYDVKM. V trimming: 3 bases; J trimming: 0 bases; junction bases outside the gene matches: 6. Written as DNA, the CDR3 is TGTGCCAGCAGTTTGTGGACAGGGGGCCGGCTGAACACTGAAGCTTTCTTT. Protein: CASSLWTGGRLNTEAFF.

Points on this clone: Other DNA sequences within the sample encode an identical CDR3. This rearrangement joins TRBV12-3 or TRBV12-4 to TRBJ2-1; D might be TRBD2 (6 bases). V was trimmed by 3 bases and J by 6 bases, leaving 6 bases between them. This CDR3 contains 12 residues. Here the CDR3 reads CASSFGGNEQFF. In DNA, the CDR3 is TGTGCCAGCAGTTTCGGGGGCAATGAGCAGTTCTTC.

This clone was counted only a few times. CDR3 loop: CASSLYSEAGAFF. The CDR3 DNA follows: TGTGCCAGCAGTTTATATTCGGAGGCGGGAGCTTTCTTT. The chain uses TRBV28 and TRBJ1-1; D gene ambiguous. The CDR3 is 13 amino acids. Trimming cost V 1 base and J 10 bases, with 13 bases left between them. Germline assignment: CDR1 MDHEN and CDR2 SYDVKM.

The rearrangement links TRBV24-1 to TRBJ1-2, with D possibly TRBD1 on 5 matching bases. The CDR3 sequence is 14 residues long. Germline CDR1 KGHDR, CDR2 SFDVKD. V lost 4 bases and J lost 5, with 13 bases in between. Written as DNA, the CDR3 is TGTGCCACCAGTGACGATCTACGGGGGTATGGCTACACCTTC. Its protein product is CATSDDLRGYGYTF.

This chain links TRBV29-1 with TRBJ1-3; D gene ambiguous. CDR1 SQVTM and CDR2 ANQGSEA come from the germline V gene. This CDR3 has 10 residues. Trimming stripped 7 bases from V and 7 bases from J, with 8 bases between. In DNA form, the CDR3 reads TGCAGCGCGGCGGGGAACACCATATATTTT. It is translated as CSAAGNTIYF.

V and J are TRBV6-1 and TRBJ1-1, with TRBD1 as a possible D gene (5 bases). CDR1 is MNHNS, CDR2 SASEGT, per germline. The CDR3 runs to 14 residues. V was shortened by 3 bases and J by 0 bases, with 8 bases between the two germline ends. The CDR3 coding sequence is TGTGCCAGCAGTGATCGGGGGATGAACACTGAAGCTTTCTTT. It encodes CASSDRGMNTEAFF.

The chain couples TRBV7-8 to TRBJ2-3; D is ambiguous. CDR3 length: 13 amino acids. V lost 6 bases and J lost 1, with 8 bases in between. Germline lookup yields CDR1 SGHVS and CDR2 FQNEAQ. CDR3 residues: CASRSGGTDTQYF. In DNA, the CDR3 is TGTGCCAGCAGATCCGGAGGCACAGATACGCAGTATTTT.

DNA for the CDR3: TGTGCCAGCAGTTTAGGGCAGCGTACAGGGCGAACCACTGAAGCTTTCTTT. It is translated as CASSLGQRTGRTTEAFF. The chain employs TRBV28 and TRBJ1-1, with TRBD1 as a possible D gene (6 bases). Trimming took off 2 bases at V and 4 bases at J, with 20 bases between the two ends. Germline CDR1 MDHEN, CDR2 SYDVKM. The CDR3 extends over 17 amino acids.

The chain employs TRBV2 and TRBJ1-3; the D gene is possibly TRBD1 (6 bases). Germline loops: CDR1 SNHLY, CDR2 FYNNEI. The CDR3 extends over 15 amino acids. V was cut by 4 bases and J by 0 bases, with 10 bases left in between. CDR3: CASSVQGNSGNTIYF. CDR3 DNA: TGTGCCAGCAGTGTACAGGGAAACTCTGGAAACACCATATATTTT.

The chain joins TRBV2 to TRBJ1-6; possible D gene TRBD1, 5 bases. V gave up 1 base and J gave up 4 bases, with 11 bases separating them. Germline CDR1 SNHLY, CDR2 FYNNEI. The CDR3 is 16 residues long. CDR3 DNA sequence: TGTGCCAGCAGTGAAGGGGGGAGGCGGTATAATTCACCCCTCCACTTT. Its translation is CASSEGGRRYNSPLHF.

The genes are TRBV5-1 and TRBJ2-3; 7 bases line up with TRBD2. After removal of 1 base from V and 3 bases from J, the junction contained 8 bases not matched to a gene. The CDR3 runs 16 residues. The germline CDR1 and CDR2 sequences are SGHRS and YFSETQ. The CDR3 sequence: CASSLSSSGGTDTQYF. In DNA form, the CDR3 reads TGCGCCAGCAGCTTGTCCTCTAGCGGAGGTACAGATACGCAGTATTTT.

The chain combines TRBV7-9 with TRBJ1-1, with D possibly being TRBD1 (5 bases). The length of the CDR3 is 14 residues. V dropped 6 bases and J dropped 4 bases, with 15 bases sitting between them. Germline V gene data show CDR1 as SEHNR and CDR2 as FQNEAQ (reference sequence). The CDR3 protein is CASRQGEWGTEAFF. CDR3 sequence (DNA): TGTGCCAGCAGGCAAGGGGAATGGGGCACTGAAGCTTTCTTT.

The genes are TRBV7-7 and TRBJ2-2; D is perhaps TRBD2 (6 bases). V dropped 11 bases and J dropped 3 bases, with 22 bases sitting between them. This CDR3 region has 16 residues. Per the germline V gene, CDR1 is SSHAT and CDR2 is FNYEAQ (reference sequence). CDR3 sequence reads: CAGNQGGISHTGELFF. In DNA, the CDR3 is TGTGCCGGGAACCAAGGCGGGATAAGCCACACCGGGGAGCTGTTTTTT.

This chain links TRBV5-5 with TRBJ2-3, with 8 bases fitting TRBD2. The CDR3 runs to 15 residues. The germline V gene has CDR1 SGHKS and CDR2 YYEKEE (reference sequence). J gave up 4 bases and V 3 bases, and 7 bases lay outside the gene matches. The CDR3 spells CASSSWTSNADTQYF. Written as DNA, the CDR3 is TGTGCCAGCAGCTCCTGGACTAGCAATGCAGATACGCAGTATTTT.

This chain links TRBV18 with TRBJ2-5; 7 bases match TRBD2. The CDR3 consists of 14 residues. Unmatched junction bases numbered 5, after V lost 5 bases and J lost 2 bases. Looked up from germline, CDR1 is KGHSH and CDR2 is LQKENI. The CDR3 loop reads CASSSREGQETQYF. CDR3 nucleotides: TGTGCCAGCTCAAGCAGGGAGGGACAAGAGACCCAGTACTTC.

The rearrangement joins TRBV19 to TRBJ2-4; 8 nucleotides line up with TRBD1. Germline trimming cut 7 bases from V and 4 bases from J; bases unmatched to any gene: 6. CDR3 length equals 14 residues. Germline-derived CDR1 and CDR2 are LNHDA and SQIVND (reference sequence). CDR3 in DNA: TGTGCCAGTAATCCGGGACAGGCAAAAAACATTCAGTACTTC. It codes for CASNPGQAKNIQYF.

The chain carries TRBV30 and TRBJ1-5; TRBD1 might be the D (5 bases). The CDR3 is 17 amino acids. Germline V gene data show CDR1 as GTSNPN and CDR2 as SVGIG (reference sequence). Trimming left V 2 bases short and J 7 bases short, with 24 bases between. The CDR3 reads CAWSQLALGGVEQPQHF. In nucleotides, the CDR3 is TGTGCCTGGAGTCAATTGGCCTTGGGGGGGGTGGAGCAGCCCCAGCATTTT.

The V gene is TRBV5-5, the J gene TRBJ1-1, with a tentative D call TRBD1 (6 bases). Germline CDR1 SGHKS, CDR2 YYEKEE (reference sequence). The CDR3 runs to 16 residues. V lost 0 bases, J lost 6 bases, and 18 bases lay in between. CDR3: CASSLAGGRLLSEAFF. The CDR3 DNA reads TGTGCCAGCAGCTTGGCGGGGGGCAGGCTTCTCTCTGAAGCTTTCTTT.

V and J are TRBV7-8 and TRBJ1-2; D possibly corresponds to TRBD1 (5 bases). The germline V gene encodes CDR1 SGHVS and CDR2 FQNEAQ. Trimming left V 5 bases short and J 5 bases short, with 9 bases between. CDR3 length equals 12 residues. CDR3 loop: CASSEQDYGYTF. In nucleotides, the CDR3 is TGTGCCAGCAGCGAACAGGATTATGGCTACACCTTC.

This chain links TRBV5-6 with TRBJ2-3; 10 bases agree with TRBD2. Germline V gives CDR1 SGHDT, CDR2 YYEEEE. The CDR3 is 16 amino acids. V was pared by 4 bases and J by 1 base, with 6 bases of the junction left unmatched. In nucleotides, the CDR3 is TGTGCCAGCAGCGTACACCTAGCGGGAGGCACAGATACGCAGTATTTT. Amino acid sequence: CASSVHLAGGTDTQYF.

This CDR3 is CASSEVGTMGPDTQYF. The CDR3 bases are TGTGCCAGCAGTGAAGTAGGGACTATGGGTCCAGATACGCAGTATTTT. The gene calls are TRBV6-1 and TRBJ2-3; 7 bases fit TRBD2. V lost 1 base to trimming and J lost 4 bases; unmatched junction nucleotides: 8. The germline V gene encodes CDR1 MNHNS and CDR2 SASEGT. This CDR3 spans 16 amino acids.

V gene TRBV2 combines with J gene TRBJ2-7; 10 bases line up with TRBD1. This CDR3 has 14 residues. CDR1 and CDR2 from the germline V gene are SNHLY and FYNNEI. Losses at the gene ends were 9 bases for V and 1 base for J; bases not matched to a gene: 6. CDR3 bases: TGTGCCAGTTCCACGGACAGGGGGTCCTACGAGCAGTACTTC. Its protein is CASSTDRGSYEQYF.

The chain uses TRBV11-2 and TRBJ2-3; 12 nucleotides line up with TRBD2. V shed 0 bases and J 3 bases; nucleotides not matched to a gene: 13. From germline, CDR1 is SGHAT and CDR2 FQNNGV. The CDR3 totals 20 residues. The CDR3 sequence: CASSLEAGLAGGPKTDTQYF. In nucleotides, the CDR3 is TGTGCCAGCAGCTTAGAGGCGGGGCTAGCGGGAGGGCCCAAGACAGATACGCAGTATTTT.

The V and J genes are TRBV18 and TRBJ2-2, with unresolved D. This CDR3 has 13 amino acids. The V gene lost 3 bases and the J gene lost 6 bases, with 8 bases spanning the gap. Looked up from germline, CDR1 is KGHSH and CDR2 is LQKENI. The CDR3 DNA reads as TGTGCCAGCTCACCTTACCAGTCCGGGGAGCTGTTTTTT. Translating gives CASSPYQSGELFF.

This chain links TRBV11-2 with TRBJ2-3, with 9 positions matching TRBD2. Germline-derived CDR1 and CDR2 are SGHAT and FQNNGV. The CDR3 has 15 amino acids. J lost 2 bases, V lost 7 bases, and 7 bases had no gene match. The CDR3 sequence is CASNERGASTDTQYF. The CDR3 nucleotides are TGTGCCAGCAACGAGCGGGGGGCATCCACAGATACGCAGTATTTT. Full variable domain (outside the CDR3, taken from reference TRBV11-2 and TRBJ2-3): EAGVAQSPRYKIIEKRQSVAFWCNPISGHATLYWYQQILGQGPKLLIQFQNNGVVDDSQLPKDRFSAERLKGVDSTLKIQPAKLEDSAVYLCASNERGASTDTQYFGPGTRLTVL.

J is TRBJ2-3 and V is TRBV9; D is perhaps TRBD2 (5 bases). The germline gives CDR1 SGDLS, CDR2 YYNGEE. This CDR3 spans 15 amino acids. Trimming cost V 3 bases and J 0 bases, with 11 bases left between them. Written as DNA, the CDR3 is TGTGCCAGCAGCGGGGAGACGGCTAGCACAGATACGCAGTATTTT. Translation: CASSGETASTDTQYF.